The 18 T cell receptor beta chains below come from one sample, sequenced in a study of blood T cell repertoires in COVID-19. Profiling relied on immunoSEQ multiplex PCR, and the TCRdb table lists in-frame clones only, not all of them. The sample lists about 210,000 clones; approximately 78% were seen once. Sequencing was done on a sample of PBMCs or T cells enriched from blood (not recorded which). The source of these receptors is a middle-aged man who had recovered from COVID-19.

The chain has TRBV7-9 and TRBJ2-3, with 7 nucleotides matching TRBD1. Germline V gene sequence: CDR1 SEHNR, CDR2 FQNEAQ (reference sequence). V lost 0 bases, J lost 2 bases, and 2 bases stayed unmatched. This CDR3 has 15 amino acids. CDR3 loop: CASSLAGQNTDTQYF. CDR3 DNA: TGTGCCAGCAGCTTAGCGGGACAGAACACAGATACGCAGTATTTT.

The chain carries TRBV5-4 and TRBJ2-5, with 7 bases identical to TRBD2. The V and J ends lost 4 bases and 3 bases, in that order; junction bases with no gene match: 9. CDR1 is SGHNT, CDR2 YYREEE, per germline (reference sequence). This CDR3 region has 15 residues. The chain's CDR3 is CASSGAFAGEETQYF. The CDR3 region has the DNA TGTGCCAGCAGCGGGGCTTTCGCGGGAGAAGAGACCCAGTACTTC.

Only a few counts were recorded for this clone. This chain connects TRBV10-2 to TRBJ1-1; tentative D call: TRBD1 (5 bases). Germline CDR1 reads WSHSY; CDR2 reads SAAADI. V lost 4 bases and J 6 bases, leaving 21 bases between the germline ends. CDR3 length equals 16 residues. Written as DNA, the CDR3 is TGCGCCAGCAGTGCGAACCCTTCGACAGTAGGGTCTGAAGCTTTCTTT. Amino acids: CASSANPSTVGSEAFF.

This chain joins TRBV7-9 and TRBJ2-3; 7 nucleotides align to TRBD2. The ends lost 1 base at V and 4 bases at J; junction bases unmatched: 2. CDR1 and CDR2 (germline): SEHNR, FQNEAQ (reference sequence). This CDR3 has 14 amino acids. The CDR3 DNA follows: TGTGCCAGCAGCTTAGGACTAGCTGCAGATACGCAGTATTTT. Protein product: CASSLGLAADTQYF.

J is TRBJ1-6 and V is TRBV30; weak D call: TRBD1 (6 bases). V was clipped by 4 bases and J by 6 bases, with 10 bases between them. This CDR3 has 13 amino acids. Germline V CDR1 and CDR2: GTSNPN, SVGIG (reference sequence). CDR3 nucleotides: TGTGCCTGGAATCGGGGGGCTAATTCACCCCTCCACTTT. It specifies CAWNRGANSPLHF.

The CDR3 DNA reads as TGTGCAAGTCGCCTCCCCACTAGCGATGGTTACAATGAGCAGTTCTTC. It specifies CASRLPTSDGYNEQFF. The rearrangement uses TRBV12-2 and TRBJ2-1; the D segment call TRBD2 is taken from the table without a DNA check. TRBV12-2 is marked as a pseudogene. The CDR3 spans 16 residues.

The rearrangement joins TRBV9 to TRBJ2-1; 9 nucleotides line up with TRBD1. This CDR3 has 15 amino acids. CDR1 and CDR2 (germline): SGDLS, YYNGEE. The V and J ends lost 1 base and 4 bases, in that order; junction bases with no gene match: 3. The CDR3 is CASSVRDREYNEQFF. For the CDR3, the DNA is TGTGCCAGCAGCGTACGGGACAGGGAGTACAATGAGCAGTTCTTC.

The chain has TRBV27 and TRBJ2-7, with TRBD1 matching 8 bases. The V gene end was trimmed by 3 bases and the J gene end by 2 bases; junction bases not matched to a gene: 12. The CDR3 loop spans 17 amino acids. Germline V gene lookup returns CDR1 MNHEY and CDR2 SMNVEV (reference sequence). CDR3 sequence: CASSFLPGDRSTYEQYF. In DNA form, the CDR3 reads TGTGCCAGCAGTTTCCTCCCTGGGGACAGGTCTACCTACGAGCAGTACTTC.

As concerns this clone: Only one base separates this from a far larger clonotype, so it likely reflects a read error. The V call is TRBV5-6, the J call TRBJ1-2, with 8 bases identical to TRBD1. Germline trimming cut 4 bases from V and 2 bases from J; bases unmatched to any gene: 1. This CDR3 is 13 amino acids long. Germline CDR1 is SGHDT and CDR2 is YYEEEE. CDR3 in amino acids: CASSRQGNYGYTF. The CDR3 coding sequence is TGTGCCAGCAGCCGACAGGGGAACTATGGCTACACCTTC.

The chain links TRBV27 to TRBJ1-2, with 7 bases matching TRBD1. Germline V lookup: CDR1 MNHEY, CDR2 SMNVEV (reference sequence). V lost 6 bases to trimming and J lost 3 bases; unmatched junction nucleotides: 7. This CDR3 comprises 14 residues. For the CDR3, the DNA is TGTGCCAGCAGCCGAATAGGGACAGACTATGGCTACACCTTC. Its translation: CASSRIGTDYGYTF.

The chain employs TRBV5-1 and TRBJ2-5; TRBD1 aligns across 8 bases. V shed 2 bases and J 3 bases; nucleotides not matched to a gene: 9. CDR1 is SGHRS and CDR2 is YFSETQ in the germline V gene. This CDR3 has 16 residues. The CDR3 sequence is CASSLRTGGIKETQYF. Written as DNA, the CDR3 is TGCGCCAGCAGCTTAAGAACAGGGGGAATCAAAGAGACCCAGTACTTC.

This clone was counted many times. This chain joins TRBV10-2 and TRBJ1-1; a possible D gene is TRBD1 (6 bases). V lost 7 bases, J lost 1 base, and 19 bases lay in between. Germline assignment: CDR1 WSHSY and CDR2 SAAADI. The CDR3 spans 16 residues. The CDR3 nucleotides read TGCGCCAGCAATTCGGCAGGGGCCTTAAGGAACACTGAAGCTTTCTTT. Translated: CASNSAGALRNTEAFF.

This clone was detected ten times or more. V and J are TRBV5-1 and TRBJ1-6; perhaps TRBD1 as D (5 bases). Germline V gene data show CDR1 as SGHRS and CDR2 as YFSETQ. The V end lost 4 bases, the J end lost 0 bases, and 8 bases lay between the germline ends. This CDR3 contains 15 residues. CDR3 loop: CASSDDSSYNSPLHF. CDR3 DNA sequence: TGCGCCAGCAGCGATGACAGCTCCTATAATTCACCCCTCCACTTT.

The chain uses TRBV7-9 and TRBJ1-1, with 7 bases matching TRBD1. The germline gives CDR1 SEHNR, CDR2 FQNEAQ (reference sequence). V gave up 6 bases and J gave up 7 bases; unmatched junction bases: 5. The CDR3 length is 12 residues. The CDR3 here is CASRGGQLEAFF. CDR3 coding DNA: TGTGCCAGCAGGGGGGGACAGCTTGAAGCTTTCTTT.

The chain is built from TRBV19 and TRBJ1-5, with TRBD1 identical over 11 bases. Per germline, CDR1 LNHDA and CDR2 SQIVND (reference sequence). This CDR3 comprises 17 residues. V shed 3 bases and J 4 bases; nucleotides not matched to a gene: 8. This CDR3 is CASSMGFGQGANQPQHF. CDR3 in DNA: TGTGCCAGTAGTATGGGCTTCGGACAGGGGGCTAATCAGCCCCAGCATTTT.

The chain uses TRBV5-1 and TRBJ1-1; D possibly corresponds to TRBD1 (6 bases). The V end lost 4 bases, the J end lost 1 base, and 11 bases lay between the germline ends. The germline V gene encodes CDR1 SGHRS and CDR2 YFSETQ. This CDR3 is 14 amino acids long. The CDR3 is CASSTDRSNTEAFF. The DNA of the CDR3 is TGCGCCAGCAGCACCGACAGGTCGAACACTGAAGCTTTCTTT.

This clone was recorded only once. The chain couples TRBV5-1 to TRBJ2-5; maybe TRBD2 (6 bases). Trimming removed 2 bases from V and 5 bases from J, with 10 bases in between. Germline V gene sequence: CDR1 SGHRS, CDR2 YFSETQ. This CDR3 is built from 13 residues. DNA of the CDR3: TGCGCCAGCAGCTTCGGAGGGGTTGAGACCCAGTACTTC. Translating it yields CASSFGGVETQYF. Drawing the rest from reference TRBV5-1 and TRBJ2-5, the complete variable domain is KAGVTQTPRYLIKTRGQQVTLSCSPISGHRSVSWYQQTPGQGLQFLFEYFSETQRNKGNFPGRFSGRQFSNSRSEMNVSTLELGDSALYLCASSFGGVETQYFGPGTRLLVL.

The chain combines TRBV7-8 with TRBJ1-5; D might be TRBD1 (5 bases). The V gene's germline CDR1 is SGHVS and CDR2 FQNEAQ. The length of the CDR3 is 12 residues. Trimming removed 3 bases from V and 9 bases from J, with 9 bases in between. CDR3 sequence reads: CASSFGGGPQHF. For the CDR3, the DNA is TGTGCCAGCAGCTTTGGCGGGGGGCCCCAGCATTTT.